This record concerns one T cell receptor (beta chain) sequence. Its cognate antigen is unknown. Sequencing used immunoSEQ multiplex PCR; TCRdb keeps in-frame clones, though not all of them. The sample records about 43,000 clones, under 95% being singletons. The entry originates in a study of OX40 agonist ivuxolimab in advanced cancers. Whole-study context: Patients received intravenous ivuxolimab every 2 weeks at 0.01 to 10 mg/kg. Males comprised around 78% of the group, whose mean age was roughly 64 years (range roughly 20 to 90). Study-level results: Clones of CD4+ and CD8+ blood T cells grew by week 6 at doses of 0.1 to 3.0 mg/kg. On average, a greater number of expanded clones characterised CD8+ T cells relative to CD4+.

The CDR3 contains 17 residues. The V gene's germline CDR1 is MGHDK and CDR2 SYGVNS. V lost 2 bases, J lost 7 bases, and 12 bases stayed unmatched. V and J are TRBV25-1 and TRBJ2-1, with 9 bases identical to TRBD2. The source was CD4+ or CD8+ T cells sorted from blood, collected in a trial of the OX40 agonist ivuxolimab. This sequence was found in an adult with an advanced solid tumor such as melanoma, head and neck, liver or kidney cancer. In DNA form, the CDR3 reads TGTGCCAGCAGTGAAGCTAGCGGGGCCACCCTGGGAAATGAGCAGTTCTTC. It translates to CASSEASGATLGNEQFF.